This T cell receptor (beta chain) appears in the sequencing data of a study of cytomegalovirus exposure and HLA in healthy donors. Study context: Prior work identified roughly 120 million unique TCR beta sequences in some 200 million T cells. Points from the study as a whole: Previously analyzed data showed that most TCR beta V segments were productive at a frequency of about 87% or about 30%. Some public TCRs appeared in many individuals, while most sequences were rare. An apparent linkage of common viral pathogens to several of the most significant clusters emerged in a later analysis.

Turning to this clone: Its specificity is not known.

Amplification used 60 Vbeta primers and 13 Jbeta primers. Using immunoSEQ multiplex PCR, the repertoire was profiled, and TCRdb retains in-frame clones only, with some absent. Here the sample spans more than 110,000 clones, 60% to 85% being singletons. The CDR3 has 13 amino acids. Trimming took off 5 bases at V and 0 bases at J, with 5 bases between the two ends. Germline V gives CDR1 SGHTA, CDR2 FQGTGA. The sequencing sample was made of PBMCs. This chain connects TRBV7-3 to TRBJ1-5; D remains unclear. The TCR comes from a man aged 18 to 30 in good health and CMV-seronegative. The CDR3 here is CASSAGSNQPQHF. CDR3 nucleotide sequence: TGTGCCAGCAGCGCCGGTAGCAATCAGCCCCAGCATTTT.